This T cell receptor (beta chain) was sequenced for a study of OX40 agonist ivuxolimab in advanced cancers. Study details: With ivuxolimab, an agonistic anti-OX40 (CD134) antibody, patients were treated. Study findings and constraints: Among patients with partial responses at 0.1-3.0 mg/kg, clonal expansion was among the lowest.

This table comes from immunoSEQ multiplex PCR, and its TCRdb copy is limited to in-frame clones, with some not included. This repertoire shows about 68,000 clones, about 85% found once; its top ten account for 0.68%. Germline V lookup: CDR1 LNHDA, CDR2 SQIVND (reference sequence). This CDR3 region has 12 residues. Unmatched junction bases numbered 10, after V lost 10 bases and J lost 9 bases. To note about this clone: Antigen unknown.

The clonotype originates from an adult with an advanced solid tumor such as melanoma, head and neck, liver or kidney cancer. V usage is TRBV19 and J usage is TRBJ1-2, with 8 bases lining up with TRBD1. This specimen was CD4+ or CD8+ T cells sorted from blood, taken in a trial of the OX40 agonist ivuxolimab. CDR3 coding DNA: TGTGCCACCTACGGACAGGGATTCCGCTACACCTTC. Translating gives CATYGQGFRYTF.